The clone carrying this TCR beta chain was detected many times. Deletions cut 3 bases from V and 5 bases from J, with 16 bases between. This CDR3 has 15 residues. Specified time point: newly diagnosed GD, antithyroid drugs for less than 3 months. Following extraction of RNA from PBMCs, that RNA was used to make the TCR library. This entry is derived from a study of regulatory T cells in long-lasting Graves disease. Building the TCR beta libraries relied on iRepertoire HTBI primers, and CDR3 regions underwent Arm-PCR. TCRdb independently ran MiXCR on the multiplex PCR reads; one entry per CDR3 protein. Of about 430,000 distinct CDR3 sequences in the sample, roughly 15% were seen once. This sample also appeared in a second study, on T cells in Graves' hyperthyroidism and ophthalmopathy. According to that study: The HTBI primer set drove a first-round RT-PCR of the TCR CDR3.

This sequence joins TRBV12-3 or TRBV12-4 and TRBJ2-5; D call uncertain. The receptor's source is a woman in her thirties or forties with Graves disease. This material consisted of peripheral blood mononuclear cells (PBMCs), taken at new diagnosis, from a patient treated with antithyroid drugs. This chain's CDR3 is CASSLSIEERETQYF. The CDR3, as DNA: TGTGCCAGCAGTTTGAGTATCGAGGAGAGGGAGACCCAGTACTTC.